Each of the 3 T cell receptor beta chains below was sequenced from the same sample in a study of blood T cell repertoires in COVID-19. Sequencing used immunoSEQ multiplex PCR; TCRdb keeps in-frame clones, though not all of them. The sample contains around 130,000 clones, almost 85% of which appear only once. Sequencing was performed on peripheral blood. These receptors all stem from a man aged 50 to 59 with acute or convalescent COVID-19.

This clone was counted a few times. Other DNA sequences in this specimen translate into the identical CDR3. The chain links TRBV7-3 to TRBJ2-3, with D perhaps matching TRBD1 (7 bases). Germline V lookup: CDR1 SGHTA, CDR2 FQGTGA. CDR3 size: 15 residues. Trimming removed 5 bases from V and 3 bases from J, with 15 bases in between. The CDR3 is CASSPGGGPTDTQYF. Here the CDR3 DNA reads TGTGCCAGCAGCCCAGGGGGAGGACCGACAGATACGCAGTATTTT.

The chain links TRBV28 to TRBJ2-1; TRBD2 matches at 7 bases. Trimming cost V 6 bases and J 6 bases; bases outside gene matches: 14. CDR1 MDHEN and CDR2 SYDVKM come from the germline V gene. The CDR3 is 16 residues long. CDR3 loop: CASSPPRREIFNEQFF. The CDR3 nucleotides are TGTGCCAGCAGCCCCCCTCGGCGGGAGATTTTCAATGAGCAGTTCTTC.

J is TRBJ2-5 and V is TRBV5-1; 9 bases agree with TRBD1. There are 14 residues in the CDR3. The germline CDR1 and CDR2 sequences are SGHRS and YFSETQ. J was trimmed by 4 bases and V by 5 bases; bases with no gene match: 6. In DNA, the CDR3 is TGCGCCAGCAGTTCGAACAGGGGGCGAGAGACCCAGTACTTC. It translates to CASSSNRGRETQYF.